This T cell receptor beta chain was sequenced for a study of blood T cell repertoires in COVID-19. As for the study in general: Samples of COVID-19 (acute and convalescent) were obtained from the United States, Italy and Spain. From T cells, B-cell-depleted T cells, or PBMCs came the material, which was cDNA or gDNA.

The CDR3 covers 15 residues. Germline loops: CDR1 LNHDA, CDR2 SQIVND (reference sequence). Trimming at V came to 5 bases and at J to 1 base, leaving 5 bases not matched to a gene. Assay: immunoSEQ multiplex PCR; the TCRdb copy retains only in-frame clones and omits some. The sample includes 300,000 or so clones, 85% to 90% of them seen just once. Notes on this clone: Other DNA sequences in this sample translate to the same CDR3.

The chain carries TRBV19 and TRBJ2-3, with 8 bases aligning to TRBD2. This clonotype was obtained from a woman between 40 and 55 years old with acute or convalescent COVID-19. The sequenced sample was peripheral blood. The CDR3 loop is CASSPGGAGTDTQYF. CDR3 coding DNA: TGTGCCAGTAGTCCCGGGGGGGCCGGCACAGATACGCAGTATTTT.